These 6 T cell receptor beta chains came from one sample sequenced in a study of shared clonotypes between healthy human individuals. Data came from immunoSEQ multiplex PCR; TCRdb stores just in-frame clones and leaves some out. The data show 450,000 to 600,000 clones, 79% seen once. Input material: PBMCs. The receptors here all came from a woman aged 40 to 55 in good health. Some clones in this sample may be carry-over from other donors' samples.

The V and J genes are TRBV21-1 and TRBJ1-2; TRBD1, the table's D call, was not compared with the DNA. TRBV21-1 is flagged as a pseudogene. CDR3 length: 18 residues. The CDR3 sequence is CASSKVAGQRPGWFGYTF. The DNA for the CDR3 is TGTGCCAGCAGCAAGGTTGCAGGACAACGCCCAGGTTGGTTTGGCTACACCTTC.

The V call is TRBV30, the J call TRBJ2-7; 15 nucleotides agree with TRBD2. Germline V gene data show CDR1 as GTSNPN and CDR2 as SVGIG (reference sequence). J was trimmed by 3 bases and V by 2 bases; bases with no gene match: 5. The CDR3 covers 16 residues. CDR3: CAWSIGLAGGVYEQYF. Written as DNA, the CDR3 is TGTGCCTGGAGTATTGGACTAGCGGGGGGGGTCTACGAGCAGTACTTC.

This clone turned up a few times. J is TRBJ1-2 and V is TRBV28, with D hard to call. The length of the CDR3 is 12 residues. CDR1 MDHEN and CDR2 SYDVKM come from the germline V gene. The V gene lost 4 bases and the J gene lost 14 bases, with 17 bases spanning the gap. The CDR3 nucleotides read TGTGCCAGCAGTTCCCTGGACCGGGCGTGGACCTTC. This encodes CASSSLDRAWTF.

The chain is built from TRBV5-1 and TRBJ2-7; 7 bases align to TRBD1. Looked up from germline, CDR1 is SGHRS and CDR2 is YFSETQ. Trimming removed 5 bases from V and 2 bases from J; junction bases left unmatched: 7. The CDR3 extends over 14 amino acids. CDR3 bases: TGCGCCAGCAGAATGACAGGGCTAACCTACGAGCAGTACTTC. Residues: CASRMTGLTYEQYF.

The rearrangement links TRBV5-5 to TRBJ1-1; the D gene is possibly TRBD1 (5 bases). The V and J ends lost 4 bases and 0 bases respectively, with 10 bases between them. The germline CDR1 and CDR2 sequences are SGHKS and YYEKEE (reference sequence). The CDR3 loop spans 14 amino acids. The CDR3, as DNA: TGTGCCAGCAGCCTCGGACACGTGAACACTGAAGCTTTCTTT. Encoded protein: CASSLGHVNTEAFF.

This clone appeared a few times. V and J are TRBV4-2 and TRBJ1-2; 7 nucleotides agree with TRBD1. With 1 base clipped from V and 4 bases from J, the junction kept 6 bases outside the gene matches. The CDR3 spans 15 residues. Germline V gene data show CDR1 as LGHNA and CDR2 as YNFKEQ. CDR3 sequence: CASSQGEGASYGYTF. CDR3 DNA: TGTGCCAGCAGCCAAGGGGAGGGGGCGAGCTATGGCTACACCTTC.